The next 5 T cell receptor beta chains were all read from a single sample in a study of T cells in Graves' hyperthyroidism and ophthalmopathy. RNA transcripts yielded amplified TCR beta CDR3 regions. The HTBI primer set drove a first-round RT-PCR of the TCR CDR3. TCRdb re-called the multiplex PCR reads through MiXCR, storing one row per CDR3 protein. Counted here are about 620,000 distinct CDR3 sequences, roughly 16% occurring once; the ten biggest clones make up around 4%. The sample consisted of blood. The receptors shown here come from a woman younger than 45 with Graves' hyperthyroidism.

This clonotype was counted at least ten times. The chain uses TRBV30 and TRBJ1-5; no firm D call. The CDR3 is 14 residues long. Trimming stripped 1 base from V and 1 base from J, with 8 bases between. Germline CDR1 and CDR2: GTSNPN and SVGIG (reference sequence). CDR3 loop: CAWSDSLSNQPQHF. The CDR3 nucleotides are TGTGCCTGGAGTGACAGCTTAAGCAATCAGCCCCAGCATTTT.

The J gene is TRBJ2-5, the V gene TRBV3-1; D is unresolved. The CDR3 spans 16 residues. Germline V gene lookup returns CDR1 LGHDT and CDR2 YNNKEL (reference sequence). V was trimmed by 1 base and J by 7 bases, leaving 19 bases between them. The CDR3 nucleotides are TGTGCCAGCAGCCAAGTTTGGAATCCGGATCTCAGGACCCAGTACTTC. Translated: CASSQVWNPDLRTQYF.

The chain joins TRBV13 to TRBJ2-7; 8 bases line up with TRBD1. Trimming cost V 0 bases and J 4 bases; bases outside gene matches: 5. This CDR3 is 15 amino acids long. Germline V gene lookup returns CDR1 PRHDT and CDR2 FYEKMQ (reference sequence). CDR3 loop: CASSLGSGQAYEQYF. The DNA for the CDR3 is TGTGCCAGCAGCTTAGGCTCGGGACAGGCTTACGAGCAGTACTTC.

The genes are TRBV18 and TRBJ1-6; D not certain. Germline lookup yields CDR1 KGHSH and CDR2 LQKENI. This CDR3 spans 13 amino acids. V was cut by 3 bases and J by 8 bases, with 8 bases left in between. The CDR3 region has the DNA TGTGCCAGCTCACCTACGGTGGATTCACCCCTCCACTTT. Protein: CASSPTVDSPLHF.

The gene calls are TRBV28 and TRBJ2-1; 12 nucleotides line up with TRBD2. Germline CDR1 and CDR2: MDHEN and SYDVKM. This CDR3 spans 16 amino acids. After removal of 3 bases from V and 8 bases from J, the junction contained 8 bases not matched to a gene. The CDR3 bases are TGTGCCAGCAGTTTTGATGGACTAGCGGGGTCCTATGAGCAGTTCTTC. This gives the protein CASSFDGLAGSYEQFF. The full variable domain, completed using reference TRBV28 and TRBJ2-1, is DVKVTQSSRYLVKRTGEKVFLECVQDMDHENMFWYRQDPGLGLRLIYFSYDVKMKEKGDIPEGYSVSREKKERFSLILESASTNQTSMYLCASSFDGLAGSYEQFFGPGTRLTVL.